Listed below are T cell receptor beta chains from one sample, sequenced in a study of shared clonotypes between healthy human individuals. Sequencing was performed with immunoSEQ multiplex PCR; in TCRdb, only in-frame clones are kept and a portion is missing. The table has over 800,000 clones, over 90% seen once. Sequenced material: naive CD8+ T cells sorted from blood. The receptors shown here come from a man aged 30-40 years in good health. Each CDR3 is given with its conserved first and last residue. A D gene is named only where the DNA matches it firmly. A clone size is listed for some rows: how often the clone was seen (once, few, many), or a class if it is expanded.

cdr3_aa	cdr3_nt	d_call	v_call	j_call	clone_size
CASSLSEGEEYNEQFF	TGTGCCAGCAGTTTATCGGAGGGGGAGGAATACAATGAGCAGTTCTTC	.	TRBV27	TRBJ2-1	.
CASSRSGLAGDNEQFF	TGTGCCAGCAGTCGTAGCGGACTAGCGGGAGACAATGAGCAGTTCTTC	TRBD2	TRBV6-6	TRBJ2-1	once
CASSLEAGTPYEQYF	TGTGCCAGCAGCTTAGAAGCGGGGACTCCCTACGAGCAGTACTTC	TRBD2	TRBV7-6	TRBJ2-7	once
CASRLAGVSYNEQFF	TGTGCCAGCCGACTAGCGGGAGTCTCCTACAATGAGCAGTTCTTC	TRBD2	TRBV19	TRBJ2-1	.
CASSDGTKDEQYF	TGTGCCAGCAGTGACGGAACCAAAGACGAGCAGTACTTC	.	TRBV2	TRBJ2-7	.
CASSLPENNEQFF	TGTGCCAGCAGTTTACCGGAGAACAATGAGCAGTTCTTC	.	TRBV28	TRBJ2-1	once
CASSPIAGGPLEQYF	TGTGCCAGTAGTCCAATAGCGGGAGGGCCGCTGGAGCAGTACTTC	TRBD2	TRBV19	TRBJ2-7	.
CAIPGTGLYEQYF	TGTGCCATACCGGGGACAGGTCTCTACGAGCAGTACTTC	TRBD1	TRBV7-9	TRBJ2-7	few
CASGLYNEQFF	TGTGCCAGCGGATTATACAATGAGCAGTTCTTC	.	TRBV27	TRBJ2-1	.
CASSPQVNTEAFF	TGTGCCAGCAGCCCCCAGGTGAACACTGAAGCTTTCTTT	.	TRBV7-9	TRBJ1-1	.
CASSLVGGRATDTQYF	TGTGCCAGCAGCTTGGTGGGCGGGAGGGCCACAGATACGCAGTATTTT	TRBD2	TRBV5-5	TRBJ2-3	.
CASSVASASPGELFF	TGTGCCAGCAGCGTAGCTTCCGCTAGCCCCGGGGAGCTGTTTTTT	.	TRBV9	TRBJ2-2	.
CASSFGISYEQYF	TGCGCCAGCAGCTTCGGGATTTCCTACGAGCAGTACTTC	.	TRBV5-1	TRBJ2-7	few
CATSMRRGNTEAFF	TGTGCCACCAGCATGCGCAGGGGGAACACTGAAGCTTTCTTT	.	TRBV15	TRBJ1-1	.
CASSRLTSDSLDTEAFF	TGTGCCAGCAGCCGACTCACCTCCGACAGTTTGGACACTGAAGCTTTCTTT	.	TRBV16	TRBJ1-1	.
CASLRAAPGLAGPGELFF	TGCGCCAGCCTCCGGGCAGCTCCGGGACTAGCGGGACCCGGGGAGCTGTTTTTT	TRBD2	TRBV10-1	TRBJ2-2	.
CASSQDLGDNYGYTF	TGCGCCAGCAGCCAAGATCTGGGGGACAACTATGGCTACACCTTC	.	TRBV4-3	TRBJ1-2	.
CASSSDSPSTDTQYF	TGTGCCAGCAGTTCGGACAGTCCTAGCACAGATACGCAGTATTTT	.	TRBV28	TRBJ2-3	.
CASSDRDSPYEQYF	TGTGCCAGCAGCGACCGGGACTCACCCTACGAGCAGTACTTC	.	TRBV11-3	TRBJ2-7	.
CASSLSWTNGHTDTQYF	TGTGCCAGCAGCTTAAGTTGGACAAACGGACACACAGATACGCAGTATTTT	.	TRBV11-1	TRBJ2-3	.
CAISESGQGWQPQHF	TGTGCCATCAGTGAGTCGGGACAGGGTTGGCAGCCCCAGCATTTT	TRBD1	TRBV10-3	TRBJ1-5	.
CASRGTGNTGELFF	TGTGCCAGCAGGGGGACAGGGAACACCGGGGAGCTGTTTTTT	TRBD1	TRBV6-1	TRBJ2-2	.
CSATEFGELFF	TGCAGCGCGACCGAATTCGGGGAGCTGTTTTTT	.	TRBV29-1	TRBJ2-2	.
CASRSLPGQDNEKLFF	TGTGCCAGCAGATCCCTGCCGGGACAGGATAACGAAAAACTGTTTTTT	TRBD1	TRBV28	TRBJ1-4	.
CASSLSNGRANEQFF	TGTGCCAGCAGCTTATCTAACGGGAGAGCGAATGAGCAGTTCTTC	.	TRBV7-9	TRBJ2-1	.
CASSLSWGSGDTQYF	TGTGCCAGCAGTCTCTCCTGGGGGAGTGGAGATACGCAGTATTTT	.	TRBV27	TRBJ2-3	.
CASSPPVSGEPDTQYF	TGTGCCAGCAGCCCACCGGTGTCGGGAGAACCAGATACGCAGTATTTT	.	TRBV7-9	TRBJ2-3	.
CASSSPSPYNEQFF	TGTGCCAGCAGCTCACCATCTCCGTACAATGAGCAGTTCTTC	.	TRBV13	TRBJ2-1	.
CSARDIREQFF	TGCAGTGCTAGAGATATCAGGGAGCAGTTCTTC	.	TRBV20-1	TRBJ2-1	.
CASSPEASDTQYF	TGTGCCAGCAGCCCGGAAGCTTCAGATACGCAGTATTTT	.	TRBV5-5	TRBJ2-3	.
CASSVSGTSTDTQYF	TGTGCCAGCAGCGTAAGTGGGACTAGCACAGATACGCAGTATTTT	.	TRBV9	TRBJ2-3	.
CASSHPTGDANTGELFF	TGTGCCAGCAGCCATCCGACAGGAGACGCGAACACCGGGGAGCTGTTTTTT	.	TRBV5-4	TRBJ2-2	.
CASSFAGAVPPDTQYF	TGCGCCAGCAGTTTTGCAGGGGCTGTCCCCCCAGATACGCAGTATTTT	.	TRBV4-1	TRBJ2-3	once
CASRGQGARTGELFF	TGTGCCAGCAGGGGACAGGGGGCGCGAACCGGGGAGCTGTTTTTT	TRBD1	TRBV27	TRBJ2-2	.
CASSERTPQETQYF	TGTGCCAGCAGCGAGCGGACACCTCAAGAGACCCAGTACTTC	.	TRBV13	TRBJ2-5	.
CASSISQGAEGYTF	TGTGCCAGCAGTATTTCTCAGGGGGCGGAAGGCTACACCTTC	TRBD1	TRBV27	TRBJ1-2	.
CASSHGYNEQFF	TGTGCCAGCAGCCACGGGTACAATGAGCAGTTCTTC	.	TRBV13	TRBJ2-1	.
CASSPGGVLNNEQFF	TGTGCCAGCAGCCCGGGCGGGGTATTAAACAATGAGCAGTTCTTC	.	TRBV11-2	TRBJ2-1	.
CASSVSGANTGELFF	TGTGCCAGCAGCGTTAGCGGGGCGAACACCGGGGAGCTGTTTTTT	TRBD2	TRBV9	TRBJ2-2	.
CASSPVSESYNEQFF	TGTGCCAGCTCACCAGTAAGCGAATCCTACAATGAGCAGTTCTTC	.	TRBV18	TRBJ2-1	.
CASSFPPGLPNTGELFF	TGCGCCAGCAGCTTCCCTCCGGGACTACCCAACACCGGGGAGCTGTTTTTT	TRBD2	TRBV4-1	TRBJ2-2	.
CASSYRTSGKLAGANVLTF	TGTGCCAGCAGCTACCGGACTAGCGGGAAGCTCGCTGGGGCCAACGTCCTGACTTTC	TRBD2	TRBV7-9	TRBJ2-6	.
CASSDRQGWNEQYF	TGTGCCAGCAGCGACAGACAGGGTTGGAACGAGCAGTACTTC	TRBD1	TRBV14	TRBJ2-7	many
CASSSLAGLVTNEKLFF	TGTGCCAGCAGTTCTCTGGCAGGGTTGGTAACTAATGAAAAACTGTTTTTT	.	TRBV27	TRBJ1-4	.
CAIRRTSGSTYEQYF	TGTGCCATCAGGCGGACTAGCGGGAGTACTTACGAGCAGTACTTC	TRBD2	TRBV10-3	TRBJ2-7	.
CASSISGTDTQYF	TGTGCCAGCAGCATTAGCGGCACAGATACGCAGTATTTT	.	TRBV13	TRBJ2-3	.
CASSPPWTGGYEQYF	TGTGCCAGCTCACCACCGTGGACAGGGGGCTACGAGCAGTACTTC	TRBD1	TRBV18	TRBJ2-7	.
CSVEDVGGPDTQYF	TGCAGCGTTGAAGATGTGGGGGGTCCAGATACGCAGTATTTT	.	TRBV29-1	TRBJ2-3	.